This T cell receptor beta chain was identified during a study of graft-versus-host responses after intestinal transplantation. The study's findings and limits: Across patients carrying graft-donor T cell macrochimerism, allografts held high graft-versus-host to host-versus-graft clonal ratios. An association linked early post-transplant HvG declines with peak circulating GvH clone levels.

Generated by immunoSEQ multiplex PCR, the TCRdb table keeps only in-frame clones and is missing some. The sample includes some 110,000 clones, roughly 87% seen only once; the top ten take approximately 0.88%. With respect to this clone: Its cognate antigen is unknown.

The CDR3 sequence is 12 residues long. Germline V gene lookup returns CDR1 WNHNN and CDR2 SYGVQD (reference sequence). Deletions cut 6 bases from V and 7 bases from J, with 12 bases between. The sequence was collected from a human donor who received an intestinal transplant. The specimen was unstimulated CD4+ T cells sorted from spleen or lymph node cells, collected before intestinal transplant. The genes are TRBV10-1 and TRBJ1-1; no firm D call. CDR3 in amino acids: CASRGPGGEAFF. In DNA form, the CDR3 reads TGCGCCAGCAGAGGACCTGGAGGTGAAGCTTTCTTT.